The 28 T cell receptor beta chains in this list originate from one sample, sequenced in a study of T cell changes during pregnancy in multiple sclerosis. Some clones are missing from TCRdb's copy, which holds only in-frame ones; the method was immunoSEQ multiplex PCR. This sample yields 50,000 or so clones, of which approximately 92% are seen a single time; approximately 0.68% belongs to the top ten. The source was CD4+ T cells from peripheral blood mononuclear cells, collected in the third trimester of pregnancy. The receptors come from a female donor with multiple sclerosis, enrolled in a pregnancy study.

The V and J genes are TRBV6-6 and TRBJ1-5; D is unresolved. This CDR3 is 14 amino acids long. V was trimmed by 7 bases and J by 6 bases, leaving 16 bases between them. CDR1 and CDR2 (germline): MNHNY, SVGAGI (reference sequence). This chain's CDR3 is CASKMAAHSQPQHF. The CDR3 coding sequence is TGTGCCAGCAAGATGGCAGCACACAGTCAGCCCCAGCATTTT.

This sequence joins TRBV19 and TRBJ1-1; 8 bases match TRBD1. The CDR3 consists of 17 residues. Trimming at V came to 6 bases and at J to 4 bases, leaving 16 bases not matched to a gene. Germline-derived CDR1 and CDR2 are LNHDA and SQIVND (reference sequence). The CDR3 DNA reads as TGTGCCAGTAGCAAACAGGGGGACCCTGGCTGGGGCACTGAAGCTTTCTTT. Translating it yields CASSKQGDPGWGTEAFF.

This chain joins TRBV11-2 and TRBJ1-3; D is ambiguous. This CDR3 comprises 14 residues. Germline V gives CDR1 SGHAT, CDR2 FQNNGV. Trimming removed 6 bases at V and 1 base at J, with 10 bases between. The CDR3: CASSSRLSGNTIYF. The CDR3 DNA is TGTGCCAGCAGTTCCCGACTTTCTGGAAACACCATATATTTT.

The chain combines TRBV4-2 with TRBJ2-3; 8 bases are a match to TRBD1. From germline, CDR1 is LGHNA and CDR2 YNFKEQ. The junction had 10 bases not matched to a gene; V was cut back by 4 bases and J by 4 bases. The CDR3 length is 16 residues. The CDR3, as DNA: TGTGCCAGCAGCCCCCTAGACAGGGGAAGGCCAGATACGCAGTATTTT. Its protein is CASSPLDRGRPDTQYF.

J is TRBJ1-4 and V is TRBV14; D is possibly TRBD1 (6 bases). Germline assignment: CDR1 SGHDN and CDR2 FVKESK. V gave up 0 bases and J gave up 4 bases, with 18 bases separating them. There are 18 residues in the CDR3. Written as DNA, the CDR3 is TGTGCCAGCAGCCAAGATTTCCCATCGACAGGCTATAATGAAAAACTGTTTTTT. Residues: CASSQDFPSTGYNEKLFF.

The chain uses TRBV7-9 and TRBJ2-7; tentatively, D is TRBD2 (6 bases). CDR1 SEHNR and CDR2 FQNEAQ come from the germline V gene (reference sequence). Trimming took 3 bases from V and 5 from J, leaving 14 bases between them. The CDR3 sequence is 14 residues long. The CDR3 reads CASSFWGVSDEQYF. CDR3 in DNA: TGTGCCAGCAGCTTTTGGGGGGTAAGCGACGAGCAGTACTTC.

This sequence joins TRBV6-5 and TRBJ2-1, with 9 bases fitting TRBD1. J gave up 6 bases and V 5 bases, and 5 bases lay outside the gene matches. From germline, CDR1 is MNHEY and CDR2 SVGAGI. The CDR3 is made up of 14 amino acids. The CDR3 DNA reads TGTGCCAGCAGTCCCGACAGGGGGTCCAATGAGCAGTTCTTC. This gives the protein CASSPDRGSNEQFF.

This chain uses TRBV7-3 with TRBJ1-2; D may be TRBD1 (6 bases). The CDR3 spans 13 residues. The V end was cut by 4 bases, the J end by 8 bases, with 14 bases between. Germline-derived CDR1 and CDR2 are SGHTA and FQGTGA. Here the CDR3 reads CASSSPGGGGYTF. CDR3 in DNA: TGTGCCAGCAGCTCGCCGGGGGGCGGCGGCTACACCTTC.

The rearrangement links TRBV6-6 to TRBJ2-7; maybe TRBD1 (5 bases). CDR1 and CDR2 from the germline V gene are MNHNY and SVGAGI (reference sequence). With 5 bases removed from V and 3 bases from J, the gap between germline ends came to 11 bases. The CDR3 has 13 amino acids. Written as DNA, the CDR3 is TGTGCCAGCAGTGGCCGACAGTTCTACGAGCAGTACTTC. Translation: CASSGRQFYEQYF.

The J gene is TRBJ1-6, the V gene TRBV2, with 7 positions matching TRBD1. This CDR3 has 14 residues. With 4 bases clipped from V and 9 bases from J, the junction kept 6 bases outside the gene matches. Per the germline V gene, CDR1 is SNHLY and CDR2 is FYNNEI. CDR3 DNA: TGTGCCAGCAGTGCTAACAGGGGTGGTTCACCCCTCCACTTT. Protein sequence: CASSANRGGSPLHF.

This sequence joins TRBV9 and TRBJ2-5, with 12 positions matching TRBD2. This CDR3 comprises 19 residues. CDR1 and CDR2 (germline): SGDLS, YYNGEE. Losses at the gene ends were 3 bases for V and 4 bases for J; bases not matched to a gene: 16. The CDR3 sequence is CASSARTGRLAGEGETQYF. CDR3 DNA: TGTGCCAGCAGCGCCCGGACAGGGAGACTAGCGGGGGAAGGAGAGACCCAGTACTTC.

The chain combines TRBV20-1 with TRBJ2-7; D not resolved. Germline-derived CDR1 and CDR2 are DFQATT and SNEGSKA (reference sequence). V dropped 6 bases and J dropped 3 bases, with 9 bases sitting between them. The CDR3 has 11 amino acids. The CDR3 DNA is TGCAGTGCCAGCACGGGCTACGAGCAGTACTTC. Translation: CSASTGYEQYF.

This chain connects TRBV18 to TRBJ2-5, with 14 bases that match TRBD2. Germline loops: CDR1 KGHSH, CDR2 LQKENI. The CDR3 is 18 residues long. V trimming: 6 bases; J trimming: 0 bases; junction bases outside the gene matches: 9. CDR3 in DNA: TGTGCCAGCTCCCTCGGACTAGCGGGGGGCCAGAACCAAGAGACCCAGTACTTC. Protein product: CASSLGLAGGQNQETQYF. Full variable domain (remainder filled in from reference TRBV18 and TRBJ2-5): NAGVMQNPRHLVRRRGQEARLRCSPMKGHSHVYWYRQLPEEGLKFMVYLQKENIIDESGMPKERFSAEFPKEGPSILRIQQVVRGDSAAYFCASSLGLAGGQNQETQYFGPGTRLLVL.

The rearrangement links TRBV2 to TRBJ1-5, with D perhaps matching TRBD1 (6 bases). The CDR3 sequence is 14 residues long. Per the germline V gene, CDR1 is SNHLY and CDR2 is FYNNEI. Deletions cut 6 bases from V and 4 bases from J, with 13 bases between. The CDR3 region is CASSSQGWNQPQHF. The CDR3 DNA reads as TGTGCCAGCAGCTCGCAGGGGTGGAATCAGCCCCAGCATTTT.

The chain joins TRBV6-4 to TRBJ2-3; the D gene is possibly TRBD1 (6 bases). The V and J ends lost 3 bases and 4 bases respectively, with 14 bases between them. This CDR3 contains 15 residues. In germline, CDR1 is MRHNA, CDR2 SNTAGT. DNA for the CDR3: TGTGCCAGCAGTGAGAGAGGAGAGGGGGCAGATACGCAGTATTTT. Protein: CASSERGEGADTQYF.

The V call is TRBV9, the J call TRBJ2-2, with 7 bases fitting TRBD2. The length of the CDR3 is 17 residues. After removal of 3 bases from V and 7 bases from J, the junction contained 15 bases not matched to a gene. Germline V gene data show CDR1 as SGDLS and CDR2 as YYNGEE. CDR3 in DNA: TGTGCCAGCAGCGGCCATGGGAGGGTCGGAGGTGGCGGGGAGCTGTTTTTT. Translated: CASSGHGRVGGGGELFF.

The rearrangement joins TRBV19 to TRBJ1-5; tentatively, D is TRBD1 (6 bases). V dropped 4 bases and J dropped 5 bases, with 9 bases sitting between them. Germline CDR1 and CDR2: LNHDA and SQIVND (reference sequence). The CDR3 has 13 residues. The CDR3 DNA is TGTGCCAGTAGTACAAACAGGGATCAGCCCCAGCATTTT. The encoded protein is CASSTNRDQPQHF.

The sample holds a few counts of this clone. The J gene is TRBJ1-1, the V gene TRBV27; D remains unclear. Trimming pared 2 bases from V and 0 bases from J, leaving 13 bases between. This CDR3 region has 16 residues. Germline values: CDR1 MNHEY, CDR2 SMNVEV (reference sequence). In DNA, the CDR3 is TGTGCCAGCAGTTTAGATCGGTCTCCTTTGAACACTGAAGCTTTCTTT. As protein: CASSLDRSPLNTEAFF.

The rearrangement uses TRBV7-8 and TRBJ1-1; D is uncertain. Trimming pared 9 bases from V and 7 bases from J, leaving 9 bases between. Germline CDR1 and CDR2: SGHVS and FQNEAQ. The CDR3 contains 10 residues. CDR3 DNA: TGTGCCAGTTCCGGGAATGAAGCTTTCTTT. Its translation: CASSGNEAFF.

This sequence joins TRBV7-9 and TRBJ2-5; TRBD2 matches 10 bases. This CDR3 comprises 15 residues. J lost 9 bases, V lost 1 base, and 8 bases had no gene match. The germline V gene has CDR1 SEHNR and CDR2 FQNEAQ (reference sequence). The CDR3, as DNA: TGTGCCAGCAGCTTAGGTAGCGGGGGGCTAAGGGCCCAGTACTTC. Translation: CASSLGSGGLRAQYF. Based on the CDR3 plus reference TRBV7-9 and TRBJ2-5, the full variable domain is DTGVSQNPRHKITKRGQNVTFRCDPISEHNRLYWYRQTLGQGPEFLTYFQNEAQLEKSRLLSDRFSAERPKGSFSTLEIQRTEQGDSAMYLCASSLGSGGLRAQYFGPGTRLLVL.

The V call is TRBV7-2, the J call TRBJ2-3; TRBD2 aligns across 13 bases. CDR1 is SGHTA and CDR2 is FQGNSA in the germline V gene. This CDR3 region has 17 residues. The ends lost 3 bases at V and 5 bases at J; junction bases unmatched: 8. CDR3 nucleotide sequence: TGTGCCAGCAGCTTGACCGGGACTAGCGGGGTACTAGATACGCAGTATTTT. Translated, it gives CASSLTGTSGVLDTQYF.

This chain connects TRBV27 to TRBJ1-6; 7 nucleotides match TRBD1. This CDR3 region has 15 residues. The germline gives CDR1 MNHEY, CDR2 SMNVEV (reference sequence). V shed 1 base, J shed 9 bases, and the junction held 6 bases outside the gene matches. The CDR3 region has the DNA TGTGCCAGCAGTTTATACAGGGGAGGAAGTTCACCCCTCCACTTT. Amino acids: CASSLYRGGSSPLHF.

This rearrangement joins TRBV7-2 to TRBJ2-3; 9 bases fit TRBD2. Trimming took 5 bases from V and 5 from J; bases not matched to a gene: 8. This CDR3 region has 15 residues. The germline V gene encodes CDR1 SGHTA and CDR2 FQGNSA. The CDR3 loop is CASSPGGGGGDTQYF. In nucleotides, the CDR3 is TGTGCCAGCAGCCCGGGCGGGGGGGGAGGAGATACGCAGTATTTT. Supplemented by reference TRBV7-2 and TRBJ2-3, the full variable domain reads GAGVSQSPSNKVTEKGKDVELRCDPISGHTALYWYRQSLGQGLEFLIYFQGNSAPDKSGLPSDRFSAERTGGSVSTLTIQRTQQEDSAVYLCASSPGGGGGDTQYFGPGTRLTVL.

V gene TRBV7-9 combines with J gene TRBJ2-2, with D possibly TRBD2 on 6 matching bases. Trimming stripped 6 bases from V and 1 base from J, with 9 bases between. The CDR3 totals 14 residues. Germline loops: CDR1 SEHNR, CDR2 FQNEAQ (reference sequence). The CDR3 sequence: CASRWGENTGELFF. The CDR3 DNA reads as TGTGCCAGCAGATGGGGGGAGAACACCGGGGAGCTGTTTTTT.

The CDR3: CASSPGSGTSSSVTQYF. The CDR3 DNA reads as TGTGCCAGCAGCCCCGGCTCCGGGACTAGCAGTTCAGTTACGCAGTATTTT. The chain joins TRBV5-6 to TRBJ2-3; 9 nucleotides agree with TRBD2. From germline, CDR1 is SGHDT and CDR2 YYEEEE. V shed 4 bases and J 8 bases; nucleotides not matched to a gene: 17. The CDR3 loop spans 17 amino acids.

This rearrangement joins TRBV5-1 to TRBJ1-6; D possibly corresponds to TRBD1 (6 bases). CDR1 SGHRS and CDR2 YFSETQ come from the germline V gene. There are 15 residues in the CDR3. With 4 bases removed from V and 7 bases from J, the gap between germline ends came to 15 bases. CDR3 in DNA: TGCGCCAGCAGCCCTGAACAGGGCGCCAATTCACCCCTCCACTTT. It yields the protein CASSPEQGANSPLHF.

This chain joins TRBV7-3 and TRBJ2-7; no clear D gene. V was clipped by 0 bases and J by 8 bases, with 14 bases between them. The germline CDR1 and CDR2 sequences are SGHTA and FQGTGA. The CDR3 has 14 residues. CDR3 region: CASSLTNSLTQQYF. CDR3 DNA sequence: TGTGCCAGCAGCTTAACGAACTCTCTTACGCAGCAGTACTTC.

The rearrangement joins TRBV2 to TRBJ2-2, with a possible D match to TRBD1 (6 bases). Looked up from germline, CDR1 is SNHLY and CDR2 is FYNNEI. V gave up 4 bases and J gave up 7 bases, with 13 bases separating them. The CDR3 consists of 14 residues. CDR3 in amino acids: CASSVGQGYGELFF. CDR3 nucleotide sequence: TGTGCCAGCAGTGTCGGGCAGGGGTACGGGGAGCTGTTTTTT.